The 23 T cell receptor beta chains given below trace back to one sample, sequenced in a study of blood T cell repertoires in COVID-19. TCRdb's copy holds only in-frame clones and misses some; the assay was immunoSEQ multiplex PCR. This sample has roughly 700,000 clones, with about nine tenths found just once. Sequenced material: peripheral blood. Source of these receptors: a woman aged 18-29 years with acute or convalescent COVID-19.

The chain joins TRBV10-3 to TRBJ2-7; 8 nucleotides align to TRBD1. The germline CDR1 and CDR2 sequences are ENHRY and SYGVKD. V gave up 4 bases and J gave up 1 base; unmatched junction bases: 0. The CDR3 covers 13 residues. The CDR3 bases are TGTGCCATCAGTGGGACAGGGTCCTACGAGCAGTACTTC. It specifies CAISGTGSYEQYF.

The chain joins TRBV29-1 to TRBJ1-2, with D possibly TRBD1 on 5 matching bases. The CDR3 runs 13 residues. Trimming cost V 4 bases and J 3 bases, with 12 bases left between them. Per germline, CDR1 SQVTM and CDR2 ANQGSEA. CDR3 sequence (DNA): TGCAGCGTTGGTGGGGGACTTGACTATGGCTACACCTTC. Protein: CSVGGGLDYGYTF. Variable domain in full (rest from reference TRBV29-1 and TRBJ1-2): SAVISQKPSRDICQRGTSLTIQCQVDSQVTMMFWYRQQPGQSLTLIATANQGSEATYESGFVIDKFPISRPNLTFSTLTVSNMSPEDSSIYLCSVGGGLDYGYTFGSGTRLTVV.

The rearrangement uses TRBV6-5 and TRBJ1-5; D is uncertain. This CDR3 has 12 amino acids. With 6 bases removed from V and 3 bases from J, the gap between germline ends came to 6 bases. Germline V gives CDR1 MNHEY, CDR2 SVGAGI. CDR3 in amino acids: CASSTPNQPQHF. CDR3 coding DNA: TGTGCCAGCAGCACTCCCAATCAGCCCCAGCATTTT.

Here the CDR3 reads CASSFGDSINNEQFF. DNA of the CDR3: TGTGCCAGCAGCTTTGGGGACAGTATTAACAATGAGCAGTTCTTC. The V and J genes are TRBV5-6 and TRBJ2-1, with TRBD1 matching 7 bases. With V trimmed by 2 bases and J by 5 bases, 7 bases remained unmatched. This CDR3 spans 15 amino acids. The V gene's germline CDR1 is SGHDT and CDR2 YYEEEE.

The V call is TRBV24-1, the J call TRBJ1-1, with D uncertain. CDR1 KGHDR and CDR2 SFDVKD come from the germline V gene. Trimming cost V 0 bases and J 0 bases, with 10 bases left between them. This CDR3 is 16 amino acids long. CDR3 residues: CATSDLVTAMNTEAFF. CDR3 in DNA: TGTGCCACCAGTGATTTGGTAACTGCCATGAACACTGAAGCTTTCTTT.

This clone showed up just a few times. This rearrangement joins TRBV9 to TRBJ2-2, with TRBD1 identical over 9 bases. The CDR3 sequence is 16 residues long. The J segment lost 5 bases and the V segment lost 0 bases, leaving 5 bases of the junction unmatched. Germline assignment: CDR1 SGDLS and CDR2 YYNGEE. DNA of the CDR3: TGTGCCAGCAGCGTAGATGGACAGGGGTGGACCGGGGAGCTGTTTTTT. This encodes CASSVDGQGWTGELFF.

The CDR3 coding sequence is TGTGCCAGCAGTCTCGGGACAAAGTACGAGCAGTACTTC. Protein sequence: CASSLGTKYEQYF. The chain has TRBV6-5 and TRBJ2-7; tentative D call: TRBD1 (6 bases). The CDR3 spans 13 residues. Trimming took 5 bases from V and 4 from J, leaving 12 bases between them. Germline V gene sequence: CDR1 MNHEY, CDR2 SVGAGI.

This chain uses TRBV13 with TRBJ1-5; D is unclear. Trimming took off 0 bases at V and 5 bases at J, with 8 bases between the two ends. Germline-derived CDR1 and CDR2 are PRHDT and FYEKMQ (reference sequence). CDR3 length equals 14 residues. The CDR3 here is CASSLGRTYQPQHF. In DNA, the CDR3 is TGTGCCAGCAGCTTAGGCCGGACTTATCAGCCCCAGCATTTT.

The chain recombines TRBV9 with TRBJ1-2, with D uncertain. This CDR3 spans 15 amino acids. The V end lost 0 bases, the J end lost 4 bases, and 13 bases lay between the germline ends. Per the germline V gene, CDR1 is SGDLS and CDR2 is YYNGEE. The CDR3 reads CASSVERSGSYGYTF. CDR3 DNA: TGTGCCAGCAGCGTAGAGCGGTCGGGGTCCTATGGCTACACCTTC.

V is TRBV7-2 and J is TRBJ2-3; 11 bases align to TRBD2. The CDR3 sequence is 14 residues long. Trimming cost V 7 bases and J 5 bases; bases outside gene matches: 5. In germline, CDR1 is SGHTA, CDR2 FQGNSA. CDR3 bases: TGTGCCAGCACTAGCGGGGGGCGGGGAGATACGCAGTATTTT. It encodes CASTSGGRGDTQYF.

The gene calls are TRBV10-3 and TRBJ2-3, with a possible D match to TRBD2 (6 bases). Looked up from germline, CDR1 is ENHRY and CDR2 is SYGVKD. CDR3 size: 13 residues. Trimming took off 9 bases at V and 4 bases at J, with 14 bases between the two ends. CDR3 nucleotides: TGTGCCATACGTAGCGGATTGCCAGATACGCAGTATTTT. Its translation: CAIRSGLPDTQYF.

The chain joins TRBV6-2 or TRBV6-3 to TRBJ2-1, with TRBD1 matching over 8 bases. The V gene end was trimmed by 1 base and the J gene end by 5 bases; junction bases not matched to a gene: 4. CDR3 length: 15 amino acids. CDR1 MNHEY and CDR2 SVGEGT come from the germline V gene. The CDR3 DNA reads TGTGCCAGCAGTTACTTGGTCAGGGGGCACAATGAGCAGTTCTTC. Translated: CASSYLVRGHNEQFF.

V gene TRBV6-2 or TRBV6-3 combines with J gene TRBJ1-1, with unresolved D. V shed 4 bases and J shed 5 bases, with 14 bases lying between them. The germline V gene has CDR1 MNHEY and CDR2 SVGEGT. CDR3 length equals 14 residues. CDR3 amino acids: CASSLAAALTEAFF. The CDR3 nucleotides are TGTGCCAGCAGTTTGGCGGCCGCCTTGACTGAAGCTTTCTTT.

V usage is TRBV10-3 and J usage is TRBJ1-3; 9 bases are shared with TRBD1. Germline values: CDR1 ENHRY, CDR2 SYGVKD. V was pared by 10 bases and J by 1 base, with 5 bases of the junction left unmatched. The CDR3 sequence is 14 residues long. CDR3 sequence: CATLGQGSGNTIYF. The DNA of the CDR3 is TGTGCCACCTTGGGACAGGGATCTGGAAACACCATATATTTT.

This chain uses TRBV18 with TRBJ1-4, with 7 nucleotides matching TRBD1. The CDR3 totals 15 residues. CDR1 is KGHSH and CDR2 is LQKENI in the germline V gene. The J segment lost 8 bases and the V segment lost 3 bases, leaving 9 bases of the junction unmatched. CDR3 bases: TGTGCCAGCTCACCCCGAGGGGTACAGGGGGAAAAACTGTTTTTT. Amino acid sequence: CASSPRGVQGEKLFF. Complete variable domain (other parts from reference TRBV18 and TRBJ1-4): NAGVMQNPRHLVRRRGQEARLRCSPMKGHSHVYWYRQLPEEGLKFMVYLQKENIIDESGMPKERFSAEFPKEGPSILRIQQVVRGDSAAYFCASSPRGVQGEKLFFGSGTQLSVL.

The gene calls are TRBV5-5 and TRBJ1-1, with 7 bases that match TRBD1. The CDR3 is made up of 15 amino acids. V lost 7 bases and J lost 5; bases outside the gene matches: 14. Germline V gene lookup returns CDR1 SGHKS and CDR2 YYEKEE (reference sequence). The CDR3 region is CASGQDAYPGTEAFF. CDR3 sequence (DNA): TGTGCCAGCGGACAGGACGCATACCCTGGGACTGAAGCTTTCTTT. The full variable domain, in which reference TRBV5-5 and TRBJ1-1 provide the parts outside the CDR3, is DAGVTQSPTHLIKTRGQQVTLRCSPISGHKSVSWYQQVLGQGPQFIFQYYEKEERGRGNFPDRFSARQFPNYSSELNVNALLLGDSALYLCASGQDAYPGTEAFFGQGTRLTVV.

This clone showed up just once. This chain joins TRBV27 and TRBJ1-6; 7 bases map to TRBD1. The CDR3 has 14 amino acids. V was clipped by 6 bases and J by 10 bases; unmatched bases: 9. The V gene's germline CDR1 is MNHEY and CDR2 SMNVEV (reference sequence). CDR3 sequence: CASRRDSGGSPLHF. CDR3 DNA sequence: TGTGCCAGCAGACGGGACAGCGGGGGCTCACCCCTCCACTTT.

The V call is TRBV12-3 or TRBV12-4, the J call TRBJ2-1; D is possibly TRBD2 (5 bases). Trimming shortened V by 3 bases and J by 9 bases, and 9 bases separated the two germline ends. CDR3 length: 12 residues. The CDR3, as DNA: TGTGCCAGCAGTTTCATGGGGAGTGAGCAGTTCTTC. Protein sequence: CASSFMGSEQFF.

The chain has TRBV6-5 and TRBJ2-3, with 13 bases identical to TRBD2. CDR1 MNHEY and CDR2 SVGAGI come from the germline V gene. Trimming at V came to 4 bases and at J to 4 bases, leaving 5 bases not matched to a gene. The CDR3 loop spans 16 amino acids. This CDR3 reads CASSFRTSGGSDTQYF. CDR3 nucleotide sequence: TGTGCCAGCAGTTTCCGGACTAGCGGGGGTTCAGATACGCAGTATTTT.

For this clone: Other DNA sequences in the sample encode the same CDR3. The chain combines TRBV29-1 with TRBJ1-2; D call uncertain. Germline V lookup: CDR1 SQVTM, CDR2 ANQGSEA. The CDR3 runs to 13 residues. Trimming cost V 2 bases and J 0 bases, with 7 bases left between them. For the CDR3, the DNA is TGCAGCGTTGAACGGGAAGCTAACTATGGCTACACCTTC. It yields the protein CSVEREANYGYTF.

The genes are TRBV7-9 and TRBJ1-1; 7 bases map to TRBD1. V dropped 3 bases and J dropped 10; count of bases not matched to a gene: 8. The CDR3 has 13 residues. In germline, CDR1 is SEHNR, CDR2 FQNEAQ (reference sequence). CDR3 DNA: TGTGCCAGCAGCTTGCTAACAGGGGAAGGAGCTTTCTTT. It yields the protein CASSLLTGEGAFF.

The CDR3 protein is CASSPVRTGRETQYF. DNA of the CDR3: TGTGCCAGCAGCCCGGTTCGGACAGGAAGAGAGACCCAGTACTTC. The rearrangement links TRBV7-9 to TRBJ2-5, with 7 bases matching TRBD1. Per the germline V gene, CDR1 is SEHNR and CDR2 is FQNEAQ (reference sequence). V shed 5 bases, J shed 4 bases, and the junction held 10 bases outside the gene matches. CDR3 length: 15 residues.

The chain employs TRBV7-6 and TRBJ2-2; TRBD1 agrees at 7 bases. The CDR3 length is 17 residues. Unmatched junction bases numbered 14, after V lost 6 bases and J lost 4 bases. Per the germline V gene, CDR1 is SGHVS and CDR2 is FNYEAQ. This chain's CDR3 is CASRGGVGTAITGELFF. CDR3 DNA: TGTGCCAGCAGAGGTGGCGTGGGGACAGCGATCACCGGGGAGCTGTTTTTT.